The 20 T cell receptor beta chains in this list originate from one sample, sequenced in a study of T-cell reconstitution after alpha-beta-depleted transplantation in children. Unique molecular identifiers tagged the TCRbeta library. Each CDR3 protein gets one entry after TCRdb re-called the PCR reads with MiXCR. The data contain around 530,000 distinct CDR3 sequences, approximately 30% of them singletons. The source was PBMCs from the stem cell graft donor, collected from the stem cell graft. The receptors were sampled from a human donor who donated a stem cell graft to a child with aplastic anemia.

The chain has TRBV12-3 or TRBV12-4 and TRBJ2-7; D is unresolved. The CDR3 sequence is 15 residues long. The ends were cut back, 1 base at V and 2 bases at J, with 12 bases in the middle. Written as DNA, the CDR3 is TGTGCCAGCAGTTTAGACGGCCTTTCTACCTACGAGCAGTACTTC. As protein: CASSLDGLSTYEQYF.

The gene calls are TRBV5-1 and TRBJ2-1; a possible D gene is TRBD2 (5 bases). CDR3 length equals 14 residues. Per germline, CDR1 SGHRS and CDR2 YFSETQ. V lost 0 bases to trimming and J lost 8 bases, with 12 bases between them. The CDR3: CASSLDLAIDEQFF. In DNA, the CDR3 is TGCGCCAGCAGCTTGGATCTAGCAATCGATGAGCAGTTCTTC.

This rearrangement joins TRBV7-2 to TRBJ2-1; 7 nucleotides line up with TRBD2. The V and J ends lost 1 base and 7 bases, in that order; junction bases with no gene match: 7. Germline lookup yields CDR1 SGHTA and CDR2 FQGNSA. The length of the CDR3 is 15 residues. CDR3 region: CASSLVAGARNEQFF. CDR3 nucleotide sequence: TGTGCCAGCAGCTTAGTTGCGGGAGCTCGGAATGAGCAGTTCTTC.

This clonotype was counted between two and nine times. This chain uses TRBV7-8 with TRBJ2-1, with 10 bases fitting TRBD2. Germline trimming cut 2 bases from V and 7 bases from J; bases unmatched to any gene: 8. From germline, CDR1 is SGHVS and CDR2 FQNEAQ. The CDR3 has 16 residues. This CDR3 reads CASSLIPAGGLNEQFF. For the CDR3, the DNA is TGTGCCAGCAGCTTAATTCCAGCGGGAGGGTTGAATGAGCAGTTCTTC.

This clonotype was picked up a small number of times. The CDR3 loop is CASREGRGGTGGRGAQHF. The CDR3 coding sequence is TGTGCCAGCAGAGAGGGACGGGGAGGGACAGGGGGCCGAGGGGCCCAGCATTTT. The chain joins TRBV27 to TRBJ1-5, with 12 positions matching TRBD1. Germline V gives CDR1 MNHEY, CDR2 SMNVEV (reference sequence). The CDR3 totals 18 residues. After removal of 6 bases from V and 11 bases from J, the junction contained 20 bases not matched to a gene.

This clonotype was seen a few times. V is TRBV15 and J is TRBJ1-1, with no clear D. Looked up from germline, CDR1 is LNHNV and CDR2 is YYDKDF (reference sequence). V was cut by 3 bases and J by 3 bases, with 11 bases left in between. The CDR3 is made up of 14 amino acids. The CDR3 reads CATSRDSRHTEAFF. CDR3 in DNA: TGTGCCACCAGCAGGGACTCCAGACACACTGAAGCTTTCTTT. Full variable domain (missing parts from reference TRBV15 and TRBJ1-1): DAMVIQNPRYQVTQFGKPVTLSCSQTLNHNVMYWYQQKSSQAPKLLFHYYDKDFNNEADTPDNFQSRRPNTSFCFLDIRSPGLGDTAMYLCATSRDSRHTEAFFGQGTRLTVV.

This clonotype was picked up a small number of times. The CDR3 coding sequence is TGTGCCAGCAGTTTAGGGCCGGGGGCCCAGCATTTT. It encodes CASSLGPGAQHF. The chain links TRBV12-3 or TRBV12-4 to TRBJ1-5; a weak D match, TRBD1 (5 bases). The CDR3 has 12 amino acids. V was trimmed by 1 base and J by 11 bases, leaving 9 bases between them.

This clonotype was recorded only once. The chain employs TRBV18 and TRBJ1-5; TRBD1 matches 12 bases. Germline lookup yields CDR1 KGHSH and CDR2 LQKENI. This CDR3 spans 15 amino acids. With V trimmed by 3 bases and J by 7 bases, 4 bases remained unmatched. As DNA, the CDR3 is TGTGCCAGCTCACCGGGACAGGGGGCGAACCAGCCCCAGCATTTT. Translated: CASSPGQGANQPQHF.

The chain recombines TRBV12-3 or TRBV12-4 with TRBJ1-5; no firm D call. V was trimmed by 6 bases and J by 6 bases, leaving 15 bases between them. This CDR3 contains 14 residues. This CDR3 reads CASSFIAGSQPQHF. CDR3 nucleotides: TGTGCCAGCAGCTTTATAGCGGGGAGTCAGCCCCAGCATTTT.

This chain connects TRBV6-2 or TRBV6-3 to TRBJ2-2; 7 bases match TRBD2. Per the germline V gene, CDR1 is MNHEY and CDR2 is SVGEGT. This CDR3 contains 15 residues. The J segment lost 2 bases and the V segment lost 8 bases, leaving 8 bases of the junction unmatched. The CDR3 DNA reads TGTGCCAGCGACTCCCAGCGGGATAACACCGGGGAGCTGTTTTTT. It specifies CASDSQRDNTGELFF.

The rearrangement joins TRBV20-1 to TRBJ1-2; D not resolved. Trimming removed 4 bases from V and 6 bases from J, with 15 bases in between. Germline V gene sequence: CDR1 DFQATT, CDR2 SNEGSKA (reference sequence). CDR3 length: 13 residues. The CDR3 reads CSAKWIGSHGYTF. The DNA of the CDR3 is TGCAGTGCTAAGTGGATAGGGTCTCATGGCTACACCTTC.

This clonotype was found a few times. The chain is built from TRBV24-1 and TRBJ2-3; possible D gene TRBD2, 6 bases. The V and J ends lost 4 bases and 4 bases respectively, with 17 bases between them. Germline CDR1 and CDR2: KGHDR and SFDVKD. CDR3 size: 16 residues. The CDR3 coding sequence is TGTGCCACCAGTGACGGGCGGACTATCATTTCAGATACGCAGTATTTT. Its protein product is CATSDGRTIISDTQYF.

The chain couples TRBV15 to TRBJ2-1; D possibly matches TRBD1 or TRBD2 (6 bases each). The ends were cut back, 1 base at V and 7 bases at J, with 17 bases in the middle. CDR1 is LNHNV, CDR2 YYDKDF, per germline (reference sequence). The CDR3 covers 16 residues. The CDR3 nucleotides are TGTGCCACCAGCAGAGTAGGTGGGGGGCGGAAAAATGAGCAGTTCTTC. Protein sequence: CATSRVGGGRKNEQFF.

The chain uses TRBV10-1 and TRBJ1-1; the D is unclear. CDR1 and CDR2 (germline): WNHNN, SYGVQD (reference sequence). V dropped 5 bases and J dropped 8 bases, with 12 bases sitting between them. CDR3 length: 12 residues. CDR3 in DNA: TGCGCCAGCAGTTTTCCGGCCGGGGAAGCTTTCTTT. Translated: CASSFPAGEAFF.

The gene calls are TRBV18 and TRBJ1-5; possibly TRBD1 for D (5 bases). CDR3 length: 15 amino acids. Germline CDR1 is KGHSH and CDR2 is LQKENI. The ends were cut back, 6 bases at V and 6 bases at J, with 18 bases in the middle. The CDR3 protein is CASSQTDTLSQPQHF. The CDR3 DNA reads TGTGCCAGCTCGCAGACGGACACCTTAAGTCAGCCCCAGCATTTT.

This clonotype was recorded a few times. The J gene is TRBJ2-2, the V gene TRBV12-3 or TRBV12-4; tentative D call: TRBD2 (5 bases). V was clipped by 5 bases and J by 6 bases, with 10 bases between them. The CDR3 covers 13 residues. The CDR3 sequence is CASSPDYAGELFF. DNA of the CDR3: TGTGCCAGCAGTCCAGACTACGCCGGGGAGCTGTTTTTT.

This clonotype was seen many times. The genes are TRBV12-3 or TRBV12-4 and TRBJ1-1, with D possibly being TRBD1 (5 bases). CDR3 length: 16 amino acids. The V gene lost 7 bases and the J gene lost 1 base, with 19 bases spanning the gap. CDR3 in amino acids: CASTLRAGAPNTEAFF. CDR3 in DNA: TGTGCCAGCACCCTCCGGGCCGGGGCCCCGAACACTGAAGCTTTCTTT.

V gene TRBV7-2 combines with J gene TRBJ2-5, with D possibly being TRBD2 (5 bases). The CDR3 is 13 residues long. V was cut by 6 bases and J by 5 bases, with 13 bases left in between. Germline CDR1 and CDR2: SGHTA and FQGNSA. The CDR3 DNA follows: TGTGCCAGCAGGCTCCCGGGGTTGGAGACCCAGTACTTC. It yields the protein CASRLPGLETQYF.

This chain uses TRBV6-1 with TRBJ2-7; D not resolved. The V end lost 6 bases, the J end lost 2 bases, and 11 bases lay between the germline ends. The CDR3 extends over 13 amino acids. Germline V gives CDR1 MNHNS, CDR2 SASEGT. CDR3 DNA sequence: TGTGCCAGCAGGATCACTTCGACCTACGAGCAGTACTTC. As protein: CASRITSTYEQYF.

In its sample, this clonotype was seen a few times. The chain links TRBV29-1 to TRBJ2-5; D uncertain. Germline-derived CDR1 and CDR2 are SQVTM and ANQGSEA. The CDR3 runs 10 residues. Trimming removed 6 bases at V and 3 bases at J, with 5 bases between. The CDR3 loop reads CSVKEETQYF. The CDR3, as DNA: TGCAGCGTCAAGGAAGAGACCCAGTACTTC.